The source of this T cell receptor beta chain is a study of cytomegalovirus exposure and HLA in healthy donors. General study results and limits: Associated with HLA alleles at 0.05 false discovery rate in a later analysis were 15,000 to 20,000 TCR beta sequences.

This clone has a single count. What it binds is not known. The PCR contained 60 Vbeta and 13 Jbeta primers. Profiling relied on immunoSEQ multiplex PCR, and the TCRdb table lists in-frame clones only, not all of them. This table holds fewer than 180,000 clones, around 79% found once. CDR1 and CDR2 (germline): SGHRS, YFSETQ. V was pared by 2 bases and J by 2 bases, with 11 bases between. This CDR3 has 15 residues. Sequenced: PBMCs. This chain joins TRBV5-1 and TRBJ2-1, with D unresolved. This clonotype originated in a human donor in good health. This chain's CDR3 is CASSLLGRAYNEQFF. CDR3 nucleotide sequence: TGCGCCAGCAGCTTACTGGGCCGCGCCTACAATGAGCAGTTCTTC.